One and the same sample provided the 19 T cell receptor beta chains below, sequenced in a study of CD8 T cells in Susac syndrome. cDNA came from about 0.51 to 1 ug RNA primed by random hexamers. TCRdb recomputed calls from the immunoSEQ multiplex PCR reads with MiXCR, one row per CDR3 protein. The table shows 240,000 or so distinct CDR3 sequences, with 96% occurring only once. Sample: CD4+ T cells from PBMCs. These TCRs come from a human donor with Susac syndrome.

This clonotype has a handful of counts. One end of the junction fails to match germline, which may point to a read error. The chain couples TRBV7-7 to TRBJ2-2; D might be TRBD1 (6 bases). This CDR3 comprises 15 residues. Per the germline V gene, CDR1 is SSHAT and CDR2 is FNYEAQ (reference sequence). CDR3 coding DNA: TGTGCTAGCAGCTTGGCAGGGGCGAACACCGGGGAGCTGTTTTTT. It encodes CASSLAGANTGELFF.

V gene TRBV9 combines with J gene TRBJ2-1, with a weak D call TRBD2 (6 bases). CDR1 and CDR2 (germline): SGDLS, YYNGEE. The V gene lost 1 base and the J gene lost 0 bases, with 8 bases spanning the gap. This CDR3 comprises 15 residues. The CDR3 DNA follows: TGTGCCAGCAGCGTACGACTAGGCTCCTACAATGAGCAGTTCTTC. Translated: CASSVRLGSYNEQFF.

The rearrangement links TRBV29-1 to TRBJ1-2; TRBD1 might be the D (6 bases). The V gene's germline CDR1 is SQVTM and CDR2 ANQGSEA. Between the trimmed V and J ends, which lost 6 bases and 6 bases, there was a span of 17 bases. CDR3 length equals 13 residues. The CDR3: CSVTDSSRDGYTF. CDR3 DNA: TGCAGCGTCACGGACAGTTCCAGAGATGGCTACACCTTC.

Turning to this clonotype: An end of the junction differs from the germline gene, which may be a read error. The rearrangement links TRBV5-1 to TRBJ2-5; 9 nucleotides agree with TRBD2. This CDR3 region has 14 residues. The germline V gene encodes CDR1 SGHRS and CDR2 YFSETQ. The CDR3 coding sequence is TGTGCCAGCAGTTTGGGGCTAGCGGGGGAGACCCAGTACTTC. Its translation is CASSLGLAGETQYF.

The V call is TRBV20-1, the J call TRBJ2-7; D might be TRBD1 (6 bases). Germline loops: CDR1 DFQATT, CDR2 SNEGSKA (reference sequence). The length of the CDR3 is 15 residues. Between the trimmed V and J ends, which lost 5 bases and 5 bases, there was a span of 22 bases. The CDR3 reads CSAALHRGSGDEQYF. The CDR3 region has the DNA TGCAGTGCTGCCCTTCATAGGGGGAGTGGGGACGAGCAGTACTTC.

CDR3 loop: CASSPYRDRGNNQPQHF. DNA of the CDR3: TGTGCCAGCAGCCCTTATCGGGACAGGGGTAACAATCAGCCCCAGCATTTT. The chain combines TRBV7-2 with TRBJ1-5; 10 bases are a match to TRBD1. This CDR3 is 17 amino acids long. Trimming took 5 bases from V and 3 from J; bases not matched to a gene: 10. Looked up from germline, CDR1 is SGHTA and CDR2 is FQGNSA.

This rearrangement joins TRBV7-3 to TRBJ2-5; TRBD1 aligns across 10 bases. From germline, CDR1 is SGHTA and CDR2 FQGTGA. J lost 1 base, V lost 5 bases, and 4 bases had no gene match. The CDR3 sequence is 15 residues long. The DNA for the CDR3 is TGTGCCAGCAGCCCCAGACAGGGGGCCCAAGAGACCCAGTACTTC. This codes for CASSPRQGAQETQYF.

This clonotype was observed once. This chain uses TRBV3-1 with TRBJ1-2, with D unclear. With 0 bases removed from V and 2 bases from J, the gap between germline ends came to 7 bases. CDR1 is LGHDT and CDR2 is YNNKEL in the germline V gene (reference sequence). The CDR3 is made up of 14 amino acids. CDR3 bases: TGTGCCAGCAGCCAAGAGGCGTCGAACTATGGCTACACCTTC. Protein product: CASSQEASNYGYTF. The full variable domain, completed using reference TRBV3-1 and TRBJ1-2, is DTAVSQTPKYLVTQMGNDKSIKCEQNLGHDTMYWYKQDSKKFLKIMFSYNNKELIINETVPNRFSPKSPDKAHLNLHINSLELGDSAVYFCASSQEASNYGYTFGSGTRLTVV.

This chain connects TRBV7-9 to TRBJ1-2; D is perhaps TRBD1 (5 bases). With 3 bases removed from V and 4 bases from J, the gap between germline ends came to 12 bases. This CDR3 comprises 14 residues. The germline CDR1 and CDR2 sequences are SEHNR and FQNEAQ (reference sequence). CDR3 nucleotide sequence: TGTGCCAGCAGCTTCCAGGGAGGCTTCTATGGCTACACCTTC. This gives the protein CASSFQGGFYGYTF.

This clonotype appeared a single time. The CDR3 nucleotides read TGCAGTGCTGCTACTTCGGGTTGGACTGAAGCTTTCTTT. Its protein product is CSAATSGWTEAFF. The chain links TRBV20-1 to TRBJ1-1; no firm D call. The CDR3 consists of 13 residues. Germline-derived CDR1 and CDR2 are DFQATT and SNEGSKA (reference sequence). V lost 5 bases to trimming and J lost 5 bases, with 15 bases between them.

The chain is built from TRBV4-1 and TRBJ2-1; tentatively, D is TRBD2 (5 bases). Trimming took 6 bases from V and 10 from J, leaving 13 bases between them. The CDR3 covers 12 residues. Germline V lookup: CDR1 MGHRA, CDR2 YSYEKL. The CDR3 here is CASRLVGGEQFF. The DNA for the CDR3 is TGCGCCAGCAGGCTAGTAGGCGGGGAGCAGTTCTTC.

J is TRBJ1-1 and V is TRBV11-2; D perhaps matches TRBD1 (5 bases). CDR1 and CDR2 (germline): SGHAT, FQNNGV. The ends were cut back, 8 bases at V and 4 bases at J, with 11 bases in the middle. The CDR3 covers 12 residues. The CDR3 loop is CASLGRVTEAFF. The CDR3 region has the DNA TGTGCCAGCCTCGGCAGGGTCACTGAAGCTTTCTTT.

In nucleotides, the CDR3 is TGTGCCAGCACCCTGGACAGAAAAGCTAATGAAAAACTGTTTTTT. Translation: CASTLDRKANEKLFF. The chain employs TRBV2 and TRBJ1-4; D perhaps matches TRBD1 (6 bases). Trimming shortened V by 7 bases and J by 3 bases, and 15 bases separated the two germline ends. Germline assignment: CDR1 SNHLY and CDR2 FYNNEI. The CDR3 consists of 15 residues.

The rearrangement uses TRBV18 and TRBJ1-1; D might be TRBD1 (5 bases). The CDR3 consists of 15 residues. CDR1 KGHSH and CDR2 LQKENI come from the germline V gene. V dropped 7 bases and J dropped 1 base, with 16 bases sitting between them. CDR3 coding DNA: TGTGCCAGCTTCTACTCGGGACTGGAGAACACTGAAGCTTTCTTT. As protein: CASFYSGLENTEAFF.

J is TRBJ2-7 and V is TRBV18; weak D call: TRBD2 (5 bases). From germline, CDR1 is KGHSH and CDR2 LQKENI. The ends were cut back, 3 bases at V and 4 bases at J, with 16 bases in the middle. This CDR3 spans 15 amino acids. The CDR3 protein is CASSPTLRTPYEQYF. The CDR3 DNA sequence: TGTGCCAGCTCACCGACCTTAAGGACTCCTTACGAGCAGTACTTC.

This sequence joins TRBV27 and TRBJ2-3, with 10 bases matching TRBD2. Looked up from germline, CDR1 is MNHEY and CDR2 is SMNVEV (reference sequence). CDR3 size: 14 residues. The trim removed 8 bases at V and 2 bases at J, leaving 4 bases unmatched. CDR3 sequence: CASQLAGHTDTQYF. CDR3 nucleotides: TGTGCCAGCCAACTAGCGGGACACACAGATACGCAGTATTTT.

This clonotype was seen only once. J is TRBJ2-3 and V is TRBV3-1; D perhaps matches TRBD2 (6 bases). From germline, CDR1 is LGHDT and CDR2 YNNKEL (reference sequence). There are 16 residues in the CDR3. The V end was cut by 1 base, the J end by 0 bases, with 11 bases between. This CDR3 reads CASSQASGGSTDTQYF. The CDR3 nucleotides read TGTGCCAGCAGCCAAGCTTCCGGGGGAAGCACAGATACGCAGTATTTT.

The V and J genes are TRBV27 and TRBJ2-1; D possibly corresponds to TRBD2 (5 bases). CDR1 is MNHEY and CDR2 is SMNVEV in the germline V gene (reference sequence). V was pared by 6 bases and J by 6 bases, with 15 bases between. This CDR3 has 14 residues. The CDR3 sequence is CASRRSEGFNEQFF. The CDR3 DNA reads TGTGCCAGCAGGCGGAGCGAGGGTTTCAATGAGCAGTTCTTC.

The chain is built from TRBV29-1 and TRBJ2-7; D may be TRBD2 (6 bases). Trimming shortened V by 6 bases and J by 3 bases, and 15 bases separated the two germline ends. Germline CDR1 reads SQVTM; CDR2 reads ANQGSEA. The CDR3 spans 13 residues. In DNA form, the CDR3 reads TGCAGCGTATTAGCGGAGGCCCTCTACGAGCAGTACTTC. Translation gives CSVLAEALYEQYF.